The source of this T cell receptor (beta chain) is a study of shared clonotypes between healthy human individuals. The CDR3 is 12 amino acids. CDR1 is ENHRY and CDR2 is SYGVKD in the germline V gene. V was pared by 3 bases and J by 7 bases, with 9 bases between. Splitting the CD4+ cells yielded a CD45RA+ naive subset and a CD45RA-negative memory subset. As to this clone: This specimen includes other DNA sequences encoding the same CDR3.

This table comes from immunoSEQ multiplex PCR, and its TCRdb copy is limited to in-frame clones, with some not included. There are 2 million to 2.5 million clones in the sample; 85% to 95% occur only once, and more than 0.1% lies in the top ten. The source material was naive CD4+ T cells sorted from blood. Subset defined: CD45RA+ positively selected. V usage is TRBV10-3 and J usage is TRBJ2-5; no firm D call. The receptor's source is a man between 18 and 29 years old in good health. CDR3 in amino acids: CAISDPGGTQYF. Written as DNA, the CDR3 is TGTGCCATCAGTGATCCGGGCGGGACCCAGTACTTC.